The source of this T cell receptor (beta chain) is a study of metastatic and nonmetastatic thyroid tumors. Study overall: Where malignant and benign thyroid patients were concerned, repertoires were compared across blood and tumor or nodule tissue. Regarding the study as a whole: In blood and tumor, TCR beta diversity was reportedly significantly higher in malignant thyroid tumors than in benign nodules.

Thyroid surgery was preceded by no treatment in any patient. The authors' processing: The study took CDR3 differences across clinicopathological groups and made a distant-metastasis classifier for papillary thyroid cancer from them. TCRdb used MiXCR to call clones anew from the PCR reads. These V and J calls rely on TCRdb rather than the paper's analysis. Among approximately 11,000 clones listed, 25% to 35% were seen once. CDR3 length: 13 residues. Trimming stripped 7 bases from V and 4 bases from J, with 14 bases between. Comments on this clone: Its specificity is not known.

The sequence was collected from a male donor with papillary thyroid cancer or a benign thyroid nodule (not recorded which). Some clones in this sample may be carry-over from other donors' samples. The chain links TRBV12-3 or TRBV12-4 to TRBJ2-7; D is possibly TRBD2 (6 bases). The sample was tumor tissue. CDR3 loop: CASMEGSRYEQYF. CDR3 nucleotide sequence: TGTGCCAGCATGGAGGGGTCCCGTTACGAGCAGTACTTC.